The clone carrying this T cell receptor beta chain was observed a few times. The antigen remains undetermined. This CDR3 is also generated by other DNA sequences in the sample. This specimen comes from a study of PD-1 blockade in classical Hodgkin lymphoma. Points from the study as a whole: By C4D1 there was a significant rise in CD4+ TCR diversity but not in CD8+ TCR diversity.

The ends were cut back, 0 bases at V and 2 bases at J, with 7 bases in the middle. The CDR3 consists of 14 residues. The germline CDR1 and CDR2 sequences are MGHRA and YSYEKL. No patient escaped relapse after autologous stem cell transplantation, and brentuximab vedotin exposure varied. TCRdb's table, derived via immunoSEQ multiplex PCR, lists solely in-frame clones and lacks some. Of 14,000 to 15,000 clones in the sample, 55% to 80% were seen once. The TCR sequence derives from a human donor with classical Hodgkin lymphoma. The sequences come from peripheral blood mononuclear cells (PBMCs), collected at baseline. This sequence joins TRBV4-1 and TRBJ1-2, with a weak D call TRBD1 (5 bases). The CDR3: CASSQDHRNYGYTF. In nucleotides, the CDR3 is TGCGCCAGCAGCCAAGATCACAGGAACTATGGCTACACCTTC.